This T cell receptor beta chain is drawn from a study of vaccination and CD4 T cells after COVID-19. About this clonotype itself: Its cognate antigen is unknown.

The sample's treatment: roughly 10-day PBMC culture with coronavirus spike peptide pools or control peptides (ViraFEST assay). Overall study results and limits: Convalescent patients displayed spike mono-reactivity in 304 of 307 vaccine-specific clones.

Cultured CD4+ T cells had their DNA profiled by the Oncomine TCR Beta short-read assay. Using the QIAamp micro DNA kit, genomic DNA was extracted from the CD4+ T cells that had been cultured. One entry per CDR3 protein, called by TCRdb with MiXCR from the PCR reads. The data contain 20,000 to 25,000 distinct CDR3 sequences, roughly 50% of them singletons. Sample: CD4+ T cells from blood, cultured in vitro. The source of this sequence is a human donor who had recovered from COVID-19.

The CDR3 loop is CASSSRDRLTSQETQYF. Written as DNA, the CDR3 is TGCGCCAGCAGCTCAAGGGACAGACTAACGAGCCAAGAGACCCAGTACTTC. This chain links TRBV5-1 with TRBJ2-5, with 7 bases matching TRBD1. Unmatched junction bases numbered 12, after V lost 3 bases and J lost 1 base. The V gene's germline CDR1 is SGHRS and CDR2 YFSETQ. This CDR3 is 17 amino acids long.